Below are 27 T cell receptor beta chains sequenced from a single sample in a study of blood T cell repertoires in COVID-19. Libraries were prepared by immunoSEQ multiplex PCR; TCRdb keeps only in-frame clonotypes and omits some of them. The table lists under 500,000 clones, approximately 92% of them singletons. Sequenced sample: PBMCs or T cells enriched from blood (not recorded which). The source of these receptors is a young man who had recovered from COVID-19.

The chain is built from TRBV6-1 and TRBJ1-2, with D hard to call. The germline V and J ends were trimmed by 3 bases and 6 bases, with 8 bases remaining between them. The CDR3 runs to 12 residues. Germline values: CDR1 MNHNS, CDR2 SASEGT. CDR3 nucleotides: TGTGCCAGCAGTGACAGTCCCCATGGCTACACCTTC. As protein: CASSDSPHGYTF.

A note on this clone: Other DNA sequences in this sample translate to the same CDR3. The chain links TRBV28 to TRBJ1-2; D is uncertain. The ends were cut back, 5 bases at V and 2 bases at J, with 9 bases in the middle. The CDR3 covers 13 residues. Germline CDR1 MDHEN, CDR2 SYDVKM. The CDR3 DNA reads as TGTGCCAGCAGTCTAGCCGGGAACTATGGCTACACCTTC. This gives the protein CASSLAGNYGYTF.

This clone was recorded a few times. The chain joins TRBV7-9 to TRBJ1-4; 8 positions agree with TRBD1. The V segment lost 3 bases and the J segment 10 bases; nucleotides outside the gene matches: 16. Germline CDR1 and CDR2: SEHNR and FQNEAQ (reference sequence). The CDR3 has 17 residues. CDR3 sequence: CASSFPPLGQGAGKLFF. The DNA of the CDR3 is TGTGCCAGCAGCTTTCCCCCTCTGGGCCAGGGGGCTGGAAAACTGTTTTTT.

The V gene is TRBV3-1 (or the pseudogene TRBV3-2), the J gene TRBJ2-1; TRBD2 agrees at 11 bases. The CDR3 extends over 17 amino acids. V dropped 0 bases and J dropped 10; count of bases not matched to a gene: 11. Germline lookup yields CDR1 LGHDT and CDR2 YNNKEL (reference sequence). The CDR3 spells CASSQDSFSGRAGEQFF. The CDR3 DNA reads TGTGCCAGCAGCCAAGACTCTTTTAGCGGGAGGGCCGGGGAGCAGTTCTTC.

The J gene is TRBJ1-2, the V gene TRBV5-4; D remains ambiguous. Germline CDR1 SGHNT, CDR2 YYREEE (reference sequence). The V end was cut by 1 base, the J end by 2 bases, with 9 bases between. This CDR3 has 14 amino acids. The CDR3 DNA is TGTGCCAGCAGCTTGTCTGCAGGAAACTATGGCTACACCTTC. Protein sequence: CASSLSAGNYGYTF.

The chain has TRBV29-1 and TRBJ2-7, with 8 bases lining up with TRBD1. This CDR3 has 17 amino acids. Trimming cost V 3 bases and J 0 bases; bases outside gene matches: 13. CDR1 is SQVTM, CDR2 ANQGSEA, per germline. CDR3 in DNA: TGCAGCGTTGACGGTACAGGGGGACCCTCTAACTCCTACGAGCAGTACTTC. This encodes CSVDGTGGPSNSYEQYF.

This rearrangement joins TRBV4-1 to TRBJ2-7, with 9 bases matching TRBD1. The CDR3 loop spans 15 amino acids. Germline CDR1 MGHRA, CDR2 YSYEKL. With V trimmed by 5 bases and J by 0 bases, 5 bases remained unmatched. The CDR3 reads CASSGGTGISYEQYF. The CDR3 DNA sequence: TGCGCCAGCAGCGGGGGGACAGGGATCTCCTACGAGCAGTACTTC.

This chain connects TRBV4-2 to TRBJ1-1, with 8 bases identical to TRBD1. Germline CDR1 and CDR2: LGHNA and YNFKEQ. Unmatched junction bases numbered 4, after V lost 0 bases and J lost 1 base. The CDR3 is 16 residues long. This CDR3 reads CASSQEFQGANTEAFF. The CDR3 bases are TGTGCCAGCAGCCAAGAATTTCAGGGGGCGAACACTGAAGCTTTCTTT.

This clone turned up a few times. The chain links TRBV5-4 to TRBJ2-7; possibly TRBD1 for D (5 bases). The V gene lost 4 bases and the J gene lost 2 bases, with 13 bases spanning the gap. Germline V gene sequence: CDR1 SGHNT, CDR2 YYREEE (reference sequence). This CDR3 is 14 amino acids long. The CDR3 coding sequence is TGTGCCAGCAGCCAGTACGACAGAACCTACGAGCAGTACTTC. Translating it yields CASSQYDRTYEQYF. The variable domain in full, completed from reference TRBV5-4 and TRBJ2-7, reads ETGVTQSPTHLIKTRGQQVTLRCSSQSGHNTVSWYQQALGQGPQFIFQYYREEENGRGNFPPRFSGLQFPNYSSELNVNALELDDSALYLCASSQYDRTYEQYFGPGTRLTVT.

The V call is TRBV11-3, the J call TRBJ2-1, with 13 bases fitting TRBD2. Germline CDR1 SGHNT, CDR2 YENEEA. The CDR3 is made up of 14 amino acids. V was clipped by 5 bases and J by 9 bases; unmatched bases: 4. CDR3 loop: CASSDRLAGGEQFF. Here the CDR3 DNA reads TGTGCCAGCAGCGACAGACTAGCGGGAGGTGAGCAGTTCTTC.

This chain connects TRBV19 to TRBJ1-6; possible D gene TRBD1, 5 bases. Per the germline V gene, CDR1 is LNHDA and CDR2 is SQIVND (reference sequence). V was pared by 5 bases and J by 6 bases, with 8 bases between. The CDR3 extends over 13 amino acids. Here the CDR3 reads CASSRQTNSPLHF. CDR3 nucleotides: TGTGCCAGTAGTCGACAGACTAATTCACCCCTCCACTTT. Looking up the rest from reference TRBV19 and TRBJ1-6 gives the full variable domain: DGGITQSPKYLFRKEGQNVTLSCEQNLNHDAMYWYRQDPGQGLRLIYYSQIVNDFQKGDIAEGYSVSREKKESFPLTVTSAQKNPTAFYLCASSRQTNSPLHFGNGTRLTVT.

The CDR3 loop is CSVEGTGGYEQYF. The CDR3 nucleotides are TGCAGCGTTGAGGGGACAGGGGGCTACGAGCAGTACTTC. The chain links TRBV29-1 to TRBJ2-7; 11 positions match TRBD1. Germline lookup yields CDR1 SQVTM and CDR2 ANQGSEA. Trimming removed 3 bases from V and 3 bases from J; junction bases left unmatched: 1. There are 13 residues in the CDR3.

The chain's CDR3 is CASSGLTGGLETQYF. The CDR3 DNA reads TGTGCCAGCAGCGGCCTGACAGGGGGCCTTGAGACCCAGTACTTC. This chain joins TRBV5-8 and TRBJ2-5; 10 bases map to TRBD1. This CDR3 region has 15 residues. Losses at the gene ends were 4 bases for V and 5 bases for J; bases not matched to a gene: 8. Germline-derived CDR1 and CDR2 are SGHTS and YDEGEE. Full variable domain (outside the CDR3, taken from reference TRBV5-8 and TRBJ2-5): EAGVTQSPTHLIKTRGQQATLRCSPISGHTSVYWYQQALGLGLQFLLWYDEGEERNRGNFPPRFSGRQFPNYSSELNVNALELEDSALYLCASSGLTGGLETQYFGPGTRLLVL.

In nucleotides, the CDR3 is TGCGCCAGCAGCCAAGCTTGGAGCGGGGTGAAGACGCAGTATTTT. This gives the protein CASSQAWSGVKTQYF. V gene TRBV4-1 combines with J gene TRBJ2-3, with 7 bases lining up with TRBD2. This CDR3 region has 15 residues. J lost 9 bases, V lost 1 base, and 10 bases had no gene match. Germline assignment: CDR1 MGHRA and CDR2 YSYEKL.

This clone was seen a few times. The chain uses TRBV7-9 and TRBJ1-3; D not resolved. Germline lookup yields CDR1 SEHNR and CDR2 FQNEAQ (reference sequence). The CDR3 loop spans 13 amino acids. This CDR3 is CAQRGASGNTIYF. DNA for the CDR3: TGTGCGCAGCGGGGTGCCTCTGGAAACACCATATATTTT.

This chain connects TRBV29-1 to TRBJ2-3; 7 positions agree with TRBD2. Germline assignment: CDR1 SQVTM and CDR2 ANQGSEA. The J segment lost 4 bases and the V segment lost 4 bases, leaving 8 bases of the junction unmatched. This CDR3 spans 14 amino acids. The DNA of the CDR3 is TGCAGCGTTGTGGCGGGAGCGGGTCCAGATACGCAGTATTTT. Encoded protein: CSVVAGAGPDTQYF.

The V gene is TRBV7-9, the J gene TRBJ1-2, with D perhaps TRBD1 (5 bases). Germline V gene data show CDR1 as SEHNR and CDR2 as FQNEAQ (reference sequence). This CDR3 spans 13 amino acids. V dropped 6 bases and J dropped 1 base, with 9 bases sitting between them. The CDR3 spells CASRPDSNYGYTF. The CDR3 DNA sequence: TGTGCCAGCAGACCAGACAGTAACTATGGCTACACCTTC.

The genes are TRBV15 and TRBJ2-7; D unclear. This CDR3 is built from 14 residues. Germline lookup yields CDR1 LNHNV and CDR2 YYDKDF (reference sequence). Between the trimmed V and J ends, which lost 0 bases and 2 bases, there was a span of 8 bases. The CDR3 DNA sequence: TGTGCCACCAGCAGAGATGAGGCAGCCTACGAGCAGTACTTC. It is translated as CATSRDEAAYEQYF.

The chain combines TRBV7-6 with TRBJ2-3, with unresolved D. The germline V gene has CDR1 SGHVS and CDR2 FNYEAQ. V dropped 5 bases and J dropped 3 bases, with 15 bases sitting between them. This CDR3 comprises 15 residues. The CDR3 bases are TGTGCCAGCAGCCCCACCCAGGCCTGGACAGATACGCAGTATTTT. This encodes CASSPTQAWTDTQYF.

This chain uses TRBV28 with TRBJ1-2; D is ambiguous. The V end was cut by 2 bases, the J end by 4 bases, with 11 bases between. The germline gives CDR1 MDHEN, CDR2 SYDVKM. The CDR3 has 14 amino acids. The CDR3: CASSLTMEGYGYTF. The DNA of the CDR3 is TGTGCCAGCAGTTTAACTATGGAAGGCTATGGCTACACCTTC.

The chain couples TRBV5-1 to TRBJ1-2, with D tentatively TRBD1 (6 bases). Per the germline V gene, CDR1 is SGHRS and CDR2 is YFSETQ. V lost 2 bases to trimming and J lost 8 bases, with 19 bases between them. The CDR3 sequence is 15 residues long. Here the CDR3 reads CASSFGGPSGAGYTF. The CDR3 DNA is TGCGCCAGCAGCTTTGGCGGTCCCTCAGGGGCGGGCTACACCTTC.

Here the CDR3 DNA reads TGTGCCAGCAGCCCCCCCCGCAGGGGGCCGGCTAATGAAAAACTGTTTTTT. Protein sequence: CASSPPRRGPANEKLFF. The rearrangement joins TRBV7-9 to TRBJ1-4; 8 bases line up with TRBD1. CDR1 SEHNR and CDR2 FQNEAQ come from the germline V gene (reference sequence). CDR3 length: 17 residues. V was pared by 5 bases and J by 3 bases, with 11 bases of the junction left unmatched.

V is TRBV29-1 and J is TRBJ2-1; no definite D call. Trimming took 0 bases from V and 7 from J, leaving 7 bases between them. The germline gives CDR1 SQVTM, CDR2 ANQGSEA. This CDR3 has 12 amino acids. In DNA, the CDR3 is TGCAGCGTTGAAGAGCCCCGGAATGAGCAGTTCTTC. Translating it yields CSVEEPRNEQFF.

This clone was seen only a few times. The gene calls are TRBV5-1 and TRBJ2-3; 8 nucleotides line up with TRBD1. CDR3 length equals 15 residues. Germline-derived CDR1 and CDR2 are SGHRS and YFSETQ. V lost 3 bases, J lost 1 base, and 4 bases stayed unmatched. The CDR3 sequence is CASSSTGDRTDTQYF. CDR3 sequence (DNA): TGCGCCAGCAGCTCGACAGGGGATCGCACAGATACGCAGTATTTT. The whole variable domain, filled in from reference TRBV5-1 and TRBJ2-3, reads KAGVTQTPRYLIKTRGQQVTLSCSPISGHRSVSWYQQTPGQGLQFLFEYFSETQRNKGNFPGRFSGRQFSNSRSEMNVSTLELGDSALYLCASSSTGDRTDTQYFGPGTRLTVL.

This sequence joins TRBV6-5 and TRBJ1-2; possibly TRBD1 for D (6 bases). Between the trimmed V and J ends, which lost 1 base and 6 bases, there was a span of 9 bases. The CDR3 loop spans 13 amino acids. Per the germline V gene, CDR1 is MNHEY and CDR2 is SVGAGI. This CDR3 is CASSYYPGDGYTF. The CDR3 coding sequence is TGTGCCAGCAGTTACTATCCAGGGGATGGCTACACCTTC.

This chain connects TRBV28 to TRBJ1-4, with TRBD1 identical over 7 bases. V gave up 3 bases and J gave up 0 bases; unmatched junction bases: 4. The V gene's germline CDR1 is MDHEN and CDR2 SYDVKM. This CDR3 is built from 16 residues. CDR3 amino acids: CASSFVDRATNEKLFF. DNA for the CDR3: TGTGCCAGCAGTTTCGTCGACAGGGCAACTAATGAAAAACTGTTTTTT.

This clone was observed a single time. The genes are TRBV24-1 and TRBJ1-5, with D maybe TRBD1 (5 bases). Trimming took 1 base from V and 2 from J, leaving 17 bases between them. From germline, CDR1 is KGHDR and CDR2 SFDVKD. The CDR3 is 18 amino acids. The CDR3 region has the DNA TGTGCCACCAGTGATTTCCGAGGCAGGGCTCTTCGCAATCAGCCCCAGCATTTT. Protein sequence: CATSDFRGRALRNQPQHF.